The source of this T cell receptor beta chain is a study of T cells in Graves' hyperthyroidism and ophthalmopathy. This CDR3 comprises 15 residues. CDR1 and CDR2 from the germline V gene are SNHLY and FYNNEI. The V end lost 4 bases, the J end lost 1 base, and 13 bases lay between the germline ends. The source material, RNA transcripts, was used to amplify TCR beta CDR3 regions. The primer set for the first-round RT-PCR of the TCR CDR3 was HTBI. TCRdb independently ran MiXCR on the multiplex PCR reads; one entry per CDR3 protein. This sample has 400,000 to 500,000 distinct CDR3 sequences, with around 15% found just once. This clonotype was counted ten times or more. Its antigen remains unidentified. Study-level points and caveats: Blood held most thyroid clonotypes expanded above 0.001 frequency.

Graves' hyperthyroidism showing no ophthalmopathy progression within 18 months was considered stable. The chain joins TRBV2 to TRBJ1-1, with no clear D. This receptor was taken from a woman aged 18-29 years with Graves' hyperthyroidism. The sequencing input was blood. The CDR3 here is CASSAAYRTNTEAFF. The CDR3 region has the DNA TGTGCCAGCAGTGCGGCCTACAGAACGAACACTGAAGCTTTCTTT.